The TCR beta chain described here comes from a study of cytomegalovirus exposure and HLA in healthy donors. Notes on the study in general: In the 130 or so validation repertoires, approximately 94% of cluster scores exceeded 0, per a later analysis. The authors confirmed in vitro that a few CMV-associated chains were specific for CMV antigens. Some public TCRs appeared in many individuals, while most sequences were rare.

The CDR3 extends over 11 amino acids. Trimming pared 7 bases from V and 0 bases from J, leaving 4 bases between. CDR1 and CDR2 (germline): SNHLY, FYNNEI. The data were produced by immunoSEQ multiplex PCR, yet TCRdb's version contains in-frame clones alone and is incomplete. The sample shows roughly 130,000 clones, roughly 90% of them seen only once. As for this clone: Its antigen remains unknown.

Sequencing input: PBMCs. The gene calls are TRBV2 and TRBJ2-7; D is uncertain. The sequence was collected from a man aged 25 to 40 in good health and CMV-seronegative. The CDR3 DNA follows: TGTGCCAGCACGAGCTCCTACGAGCAGTACTTC. Translation gives CASTSSYEQYF.